This T cell receptor (beta chain) is from a study of T cell responses to AZD1222 COVID-19 vaccine. Assay: immunoSEQ multiplex PCR; the TCRdb copy retains only in-frame clones and omits some. The repertoire consists of 150,000 or so clones, with 92% occurring once and the leading ten covering roughly 3.6%. Germline loops: CDR1 PRHDT, CDR2 FYEKMQ (reference sequence). Trimming cost V 2 bases and J 8 bases, with 9 bases left between them. There are 12 residues in the CDR3. V and J are TRBV13 and TRBJ1-2; a weak D match, TRBD1 (5 bases). Sample: peripheral blood, taken 28 days after the second AZD1222 dose. This TCR derives from an adult who received the AZD1222 COVID-19 vaccine. CDR3: CASSLSGTGYTF. CDR3 in DNA: TGTGCCAGCAGCTTATCCGGGACCGGCTACACCTTC.